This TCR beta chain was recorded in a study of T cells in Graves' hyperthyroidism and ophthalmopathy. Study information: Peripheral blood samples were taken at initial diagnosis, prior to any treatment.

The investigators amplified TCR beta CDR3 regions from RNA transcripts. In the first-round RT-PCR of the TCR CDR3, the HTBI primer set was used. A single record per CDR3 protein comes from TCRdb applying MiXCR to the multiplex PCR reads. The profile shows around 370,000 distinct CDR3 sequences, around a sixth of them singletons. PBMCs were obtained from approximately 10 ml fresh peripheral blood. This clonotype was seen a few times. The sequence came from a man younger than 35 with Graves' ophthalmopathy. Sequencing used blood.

CDR3 in amino acids: CASSVSSGAGQWDTQYF. The CDR3 DNA sequence: TGTGCCAGCAGCGTTAGCAGTGGGGCAGGGCAGTGGGATACGCAGTATTTT. The genes are TRBV7-9 and TRBJ2-3; tentative D call: TRBD1 (5 bases). V was pared by 5 bases and J by 6 bases, with 24 bases between. Germline assignment: CDR1 SEHNR and CDR2 FQNEAQ (reference sequence). The CDR3 runs 17 residues.